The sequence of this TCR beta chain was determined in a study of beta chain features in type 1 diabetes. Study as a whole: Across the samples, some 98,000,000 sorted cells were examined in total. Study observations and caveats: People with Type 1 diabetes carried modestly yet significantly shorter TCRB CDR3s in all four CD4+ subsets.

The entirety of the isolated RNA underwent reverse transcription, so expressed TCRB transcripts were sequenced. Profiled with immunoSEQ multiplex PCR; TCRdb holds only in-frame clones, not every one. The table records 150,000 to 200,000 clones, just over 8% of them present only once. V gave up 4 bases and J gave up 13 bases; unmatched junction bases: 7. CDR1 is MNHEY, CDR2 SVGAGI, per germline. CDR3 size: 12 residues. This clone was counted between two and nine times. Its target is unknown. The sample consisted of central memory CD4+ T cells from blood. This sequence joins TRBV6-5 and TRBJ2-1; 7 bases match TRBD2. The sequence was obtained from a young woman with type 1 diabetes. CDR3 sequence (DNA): TGTGCCAGCAGTTTGCTCGCGGGAGTTCAGTTCTTC. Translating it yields CASSLLAGVQFF.